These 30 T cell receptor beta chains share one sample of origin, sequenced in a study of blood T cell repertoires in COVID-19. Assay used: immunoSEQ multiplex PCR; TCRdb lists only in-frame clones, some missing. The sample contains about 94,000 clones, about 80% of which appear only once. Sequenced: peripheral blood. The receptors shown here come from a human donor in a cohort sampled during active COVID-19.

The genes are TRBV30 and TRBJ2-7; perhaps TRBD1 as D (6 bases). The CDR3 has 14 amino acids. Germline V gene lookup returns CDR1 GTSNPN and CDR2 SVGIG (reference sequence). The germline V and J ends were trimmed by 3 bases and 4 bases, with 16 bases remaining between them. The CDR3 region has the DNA TGTGCCTGGAGCCTCAGGGGTCTTATGTACGAGCAGTACTTC. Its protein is CAWSLRGLMYEQYF. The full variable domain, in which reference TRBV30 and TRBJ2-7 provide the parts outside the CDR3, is SQTIHQWPATLVQPVGSPLSLECTVEGTSNPNLYWYRQAAGRGLQLLFYSVGIGQISSEVPQNLSASRPQDRQFILSSKKLLLSDSGFYLCAWSLRGLMYEQYFGPGTRLTVT.

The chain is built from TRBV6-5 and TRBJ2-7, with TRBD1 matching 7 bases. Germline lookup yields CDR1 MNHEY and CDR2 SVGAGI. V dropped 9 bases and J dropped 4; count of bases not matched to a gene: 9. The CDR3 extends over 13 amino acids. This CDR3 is CASGDRQMYEQYF. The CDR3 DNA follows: TGTGCCAGTGGGGACAGACAGATGTACGAGCAGTACTTC.

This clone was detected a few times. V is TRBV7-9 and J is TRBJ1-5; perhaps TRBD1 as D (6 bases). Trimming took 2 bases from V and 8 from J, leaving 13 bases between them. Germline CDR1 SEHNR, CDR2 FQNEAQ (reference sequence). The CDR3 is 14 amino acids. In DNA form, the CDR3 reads TGTGCCAGCAGCTTACAGGGGCCTAGAGAGCCCCAGCATTTT. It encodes CASSLQGPREPQHF.

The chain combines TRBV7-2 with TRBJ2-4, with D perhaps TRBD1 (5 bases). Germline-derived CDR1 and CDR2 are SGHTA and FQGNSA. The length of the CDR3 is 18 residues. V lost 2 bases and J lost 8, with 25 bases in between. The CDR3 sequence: CASSLTKRGYGSWDIQYF. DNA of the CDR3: TGTGCCAGCAGCTTAACGAAAAGGGGTTATGGAAGCTGGGACATTCAGTACTTC.

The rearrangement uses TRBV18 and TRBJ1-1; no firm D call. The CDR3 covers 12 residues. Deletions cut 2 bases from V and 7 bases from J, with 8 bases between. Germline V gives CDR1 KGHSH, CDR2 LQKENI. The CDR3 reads CASSPTVLEAFF. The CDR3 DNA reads TGTGCCAGCTCACCAACAGTGCTTGAAGCTTTCTTT.

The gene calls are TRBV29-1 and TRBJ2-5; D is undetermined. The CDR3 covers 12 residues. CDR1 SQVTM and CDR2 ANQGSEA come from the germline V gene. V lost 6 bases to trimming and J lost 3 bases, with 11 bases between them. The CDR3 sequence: CSVEQLKETQYF. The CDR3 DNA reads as TGCAGCGTGGAACAGTTAAAAGAGACCCAGTACTTC. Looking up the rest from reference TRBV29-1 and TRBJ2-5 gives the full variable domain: SAVISQKPSRDICQRGTSLTIQCQVDSQVTMMFWYRQQPGQSLTLIATANQGSEATYESGFVIDKFPISRPNLTFSTLTVSNMSPEDSSIYLCSVEQLKETQYFGPGTRLLVL.

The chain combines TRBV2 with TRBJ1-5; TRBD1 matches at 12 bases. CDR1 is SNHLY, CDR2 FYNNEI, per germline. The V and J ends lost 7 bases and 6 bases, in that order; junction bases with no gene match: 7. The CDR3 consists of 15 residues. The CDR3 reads CASTGDRGQGQPQHF. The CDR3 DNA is TGTGCCAGCACGGGGGACAGGGGGCAGGGTCAGCCCCAGCATTTT. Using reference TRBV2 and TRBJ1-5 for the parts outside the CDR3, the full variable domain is EPEVTQTPSHQVTQMGQEVILRCVPISNHLYFYWYRQILGQKVEFLVSFYNNEISEKSEIFDDQFSVERPDGSNFTLKIRSTKLEDSAMYFCASTGDRGQGQPQHFGDGTRLSIL.

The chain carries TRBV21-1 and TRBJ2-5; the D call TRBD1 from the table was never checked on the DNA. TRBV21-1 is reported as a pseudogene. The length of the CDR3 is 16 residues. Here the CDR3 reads CASRLNPGHPQETQYF. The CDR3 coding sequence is TGTGCCAGCAGACTAAACCCGGGACACCCCCAAGAGACCCAGTACTTC.

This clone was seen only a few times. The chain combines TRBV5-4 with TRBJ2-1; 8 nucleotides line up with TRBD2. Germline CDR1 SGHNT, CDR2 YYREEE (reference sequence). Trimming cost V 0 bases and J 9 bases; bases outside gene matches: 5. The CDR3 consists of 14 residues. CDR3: CASSLEGLDSEQFF. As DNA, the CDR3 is TGTGCCAGCAGCTTGGAGGGACTAGATAGTGAGCAGTTCTTC.

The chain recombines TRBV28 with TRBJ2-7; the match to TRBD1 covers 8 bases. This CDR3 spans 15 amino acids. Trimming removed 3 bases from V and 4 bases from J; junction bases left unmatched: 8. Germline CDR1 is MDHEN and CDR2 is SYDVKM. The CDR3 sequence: CASSFRDRGRYEQYF. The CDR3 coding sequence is TGTGCCAGCAGTTTTCGCGACAGGGGTAGGTACGAGCAGTACTTC.

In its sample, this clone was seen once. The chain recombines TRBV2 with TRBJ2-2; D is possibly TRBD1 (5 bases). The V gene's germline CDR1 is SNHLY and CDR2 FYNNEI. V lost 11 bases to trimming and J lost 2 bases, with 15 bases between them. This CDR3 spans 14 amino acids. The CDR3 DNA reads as TGTGCCTGCCAGGGCGATTACAACACCGGGGAGCTGTTTTTT. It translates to CACQGDYNTGELFF.

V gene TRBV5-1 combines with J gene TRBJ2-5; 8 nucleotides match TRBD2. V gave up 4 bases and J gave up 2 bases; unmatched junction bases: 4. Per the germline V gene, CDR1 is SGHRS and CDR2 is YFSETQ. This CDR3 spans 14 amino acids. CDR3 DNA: TGCGCCAGCAGCCCCGGACTAGCACAAGAGACCCAGTACTTC. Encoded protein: CASSPGLAQETQYF.

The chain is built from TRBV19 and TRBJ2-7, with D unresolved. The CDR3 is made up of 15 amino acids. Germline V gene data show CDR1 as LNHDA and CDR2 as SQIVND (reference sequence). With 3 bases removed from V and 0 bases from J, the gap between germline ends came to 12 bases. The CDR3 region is CASSILGDNSYEQYF. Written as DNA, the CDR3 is TGTGCCAGTAGTATCCTGGGCGACAACTCCTACGAGCAGTACTTC.

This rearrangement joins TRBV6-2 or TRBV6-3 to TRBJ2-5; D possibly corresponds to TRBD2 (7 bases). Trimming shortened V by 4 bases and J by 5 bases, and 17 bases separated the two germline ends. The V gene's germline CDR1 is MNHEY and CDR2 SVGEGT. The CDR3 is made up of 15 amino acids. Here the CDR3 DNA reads TGTGCCAGCAGTTCAGCGGGAACAGGGAGGGAGACCCAGTACTTC. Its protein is CASSSAGTGRETQYF.

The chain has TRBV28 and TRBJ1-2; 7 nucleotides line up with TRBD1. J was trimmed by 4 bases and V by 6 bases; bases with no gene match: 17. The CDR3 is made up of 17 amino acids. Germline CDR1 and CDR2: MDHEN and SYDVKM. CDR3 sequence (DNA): TGTGCCAGCAGGGTCGGACAGGAGATTAGGTGTCGCTATGGCTACACCTTC. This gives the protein CASRVGQEIRCRYGYTF.

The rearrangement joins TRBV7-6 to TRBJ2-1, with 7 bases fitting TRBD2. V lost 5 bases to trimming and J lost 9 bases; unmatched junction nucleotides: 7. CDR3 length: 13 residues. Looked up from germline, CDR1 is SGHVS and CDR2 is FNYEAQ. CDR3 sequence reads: CASSPGLLGEQFF. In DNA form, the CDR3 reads TGTGCCAGCAGCCCGGGACTATTGGGTGAGCAGTTCTTC. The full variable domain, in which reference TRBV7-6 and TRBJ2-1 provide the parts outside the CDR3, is GAGVSQSPRYKVTKRGQDVALRCDPISGHVSLYWYRQALGQGPEFLTYFNYEAQQDKSGLPNDRFSAERPEGSISTLTIQRTEQRDSAMYRCASSPGLLGEQFFGPGTRLTVL.

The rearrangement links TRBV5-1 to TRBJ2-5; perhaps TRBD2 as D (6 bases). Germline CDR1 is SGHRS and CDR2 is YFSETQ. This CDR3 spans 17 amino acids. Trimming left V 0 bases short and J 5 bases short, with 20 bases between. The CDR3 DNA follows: TGCGCCAGCAGCTTGGGCTTTAAGGCGGGAAGGTGGGAGACCCAGTACTTC. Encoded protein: CASSLGFKAGRWETQYF.

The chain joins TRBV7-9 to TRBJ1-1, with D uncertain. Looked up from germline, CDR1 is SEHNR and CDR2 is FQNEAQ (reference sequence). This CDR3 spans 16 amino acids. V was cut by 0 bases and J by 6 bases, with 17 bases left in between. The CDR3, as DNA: TGTGCCAGCAGCTTAGCGGGCAGCCGATCCGGGGCTGAAGCTTTCTTT. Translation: CASSLAGSRSGAEAFF.

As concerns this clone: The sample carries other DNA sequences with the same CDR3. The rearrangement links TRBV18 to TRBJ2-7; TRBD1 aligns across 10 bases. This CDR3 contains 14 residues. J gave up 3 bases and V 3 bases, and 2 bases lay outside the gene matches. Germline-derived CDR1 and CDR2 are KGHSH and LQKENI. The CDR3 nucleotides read TGTGCCAGCTCACCGGGGACAGGGGACTACGAGCAGTACTTC. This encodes CASSPGTGDYEQYF.

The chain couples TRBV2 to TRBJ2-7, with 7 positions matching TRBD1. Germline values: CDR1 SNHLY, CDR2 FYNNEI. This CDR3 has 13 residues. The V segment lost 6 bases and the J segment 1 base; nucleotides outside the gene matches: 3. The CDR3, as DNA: TGTGCCAGCAGCCACAGGGGTTCCTACGAGCAGTACTTC. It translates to CASSHRGSYEQYF.

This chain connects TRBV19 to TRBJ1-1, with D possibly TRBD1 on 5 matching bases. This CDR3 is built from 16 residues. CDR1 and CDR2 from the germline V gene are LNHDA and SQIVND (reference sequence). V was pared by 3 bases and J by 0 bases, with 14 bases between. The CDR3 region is CASSMSRANMNTEAFF. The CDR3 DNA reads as TGTGCCAGTAGTATGAGCAGGGCGAATATGAACACTGAAGCTTTCTTT. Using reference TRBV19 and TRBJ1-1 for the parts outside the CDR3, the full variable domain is DGGITQSPKYLFRKEGQNVTLSCEQNLNHDAMYWYRQDPGQGLRLIYYSQIVNDFQKGDIAEGYSVSREKKESFPLTVTSAQKNPTAFYLCASSMSRANMNTEAFFGQGTRLTVV.

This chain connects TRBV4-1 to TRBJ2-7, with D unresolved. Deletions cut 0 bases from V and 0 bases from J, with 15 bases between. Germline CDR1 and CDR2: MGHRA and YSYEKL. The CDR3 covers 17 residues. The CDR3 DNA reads TGCGCCAGCAGCCAAGATTTTGCGCGAAGAGACTCCTACGAGCAGTACTTC. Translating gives CASSQDFARRDSYEQYF.

CDR3 bases: TGCGCCAGCAGTGAGCCTGCCAGCACTGAAGCTTTCTTT. Its protein is CASSEPASTEAFF. V and J are TRBV10-1 and TRBJ1-1, with no clear D. Per the germline V gene, CDR1 is WNHNN and CDR2 is SYGVQD (reference sequence). The V and J ends lost 2 bases and 4 bases respectively, with 8 bases between them. This CDR3 is 13 amino acids long.

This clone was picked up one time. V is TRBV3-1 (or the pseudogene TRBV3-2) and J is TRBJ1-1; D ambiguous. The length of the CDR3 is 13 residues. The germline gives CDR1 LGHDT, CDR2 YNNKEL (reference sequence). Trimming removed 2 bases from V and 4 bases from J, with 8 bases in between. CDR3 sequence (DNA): TGTGCCAGCAGCCAAAGGGAGCTCACTGAAGCTTTCTTT. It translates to CASSQRELTEAFF.

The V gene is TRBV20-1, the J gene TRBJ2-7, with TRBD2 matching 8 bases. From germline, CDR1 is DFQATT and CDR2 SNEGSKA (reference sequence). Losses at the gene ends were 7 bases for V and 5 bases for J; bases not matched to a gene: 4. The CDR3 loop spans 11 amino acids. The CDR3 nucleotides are TGCAGTGGCCGGGGGGGAGACGAGCAGTACTTC. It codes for CSGRGGDEQYF.

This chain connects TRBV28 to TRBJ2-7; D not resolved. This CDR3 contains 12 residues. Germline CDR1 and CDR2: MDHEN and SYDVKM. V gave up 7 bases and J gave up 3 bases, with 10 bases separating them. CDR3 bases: TGTGCCAGCACCACACCGAACTACGAGCAGTACTTC. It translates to CASTTPNYEQYF. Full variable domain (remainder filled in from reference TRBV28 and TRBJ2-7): DVKVTQSSRYLVKRTGEKVFLECVQDMDHENMFWYRQDPGLGLRLIYFSYDVKMKEKGDIPEGYSVSREKKERFSLILESASTNQTSMYLCASTTPNYEQYFGPGTRLTVT.

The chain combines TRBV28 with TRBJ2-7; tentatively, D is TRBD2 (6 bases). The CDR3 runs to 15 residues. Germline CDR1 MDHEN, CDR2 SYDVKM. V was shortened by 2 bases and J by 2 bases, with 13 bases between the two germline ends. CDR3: CASSLGGRVTYEQYF. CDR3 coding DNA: TGTGCCAGCAGTTTAGGGGGGAGAGTCACCTACGAGCAGTACTTC.

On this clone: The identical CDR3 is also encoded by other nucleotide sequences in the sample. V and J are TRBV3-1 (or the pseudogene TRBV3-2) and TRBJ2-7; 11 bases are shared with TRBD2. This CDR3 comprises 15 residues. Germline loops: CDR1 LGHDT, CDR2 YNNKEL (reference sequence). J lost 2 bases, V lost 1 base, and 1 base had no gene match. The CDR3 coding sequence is TGTGCCAGCAGCCAAGGACTAGCGGGGACCTACGAGCAGTACTTC. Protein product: CASSQGLAGTYEQYF.

CDR3 DNA: TGTGCCAGCAGCAACCCCGGACAGGGGGTCGGAAACACCATATATTTT. Its translation: CASSNPGQGVGNTIYF. The chain carries TRBV7-2 and TRBJ1-3; TRBD1 aligns across 10 bases. Germline CDR1 is SGHTA and CDR2 is FQGNSA. V lost 5 bases to trimming and J lost 4 bases; unmatched junction nucleotides: 8. This CDR3 is 16 amino acids long.

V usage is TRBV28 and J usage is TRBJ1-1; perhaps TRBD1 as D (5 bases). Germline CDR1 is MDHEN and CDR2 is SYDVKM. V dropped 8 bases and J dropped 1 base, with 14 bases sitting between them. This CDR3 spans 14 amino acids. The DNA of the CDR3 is TGTGCCAGCTTTTCACCAGGGAAGAACACTGAAGCTTTCTTT. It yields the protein CASFSPGKNTEAFF. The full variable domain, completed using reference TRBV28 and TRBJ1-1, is DVKVTQSSRYLVKRTGEKVFLECVQDMDHENMFWYRQDPGLGLRLIYFSYDVKMKEKGDIPEGYSVSREKKERFSLILESASTNQTSMYLCASFSPGKNTEAFFGQGTRLTVV.